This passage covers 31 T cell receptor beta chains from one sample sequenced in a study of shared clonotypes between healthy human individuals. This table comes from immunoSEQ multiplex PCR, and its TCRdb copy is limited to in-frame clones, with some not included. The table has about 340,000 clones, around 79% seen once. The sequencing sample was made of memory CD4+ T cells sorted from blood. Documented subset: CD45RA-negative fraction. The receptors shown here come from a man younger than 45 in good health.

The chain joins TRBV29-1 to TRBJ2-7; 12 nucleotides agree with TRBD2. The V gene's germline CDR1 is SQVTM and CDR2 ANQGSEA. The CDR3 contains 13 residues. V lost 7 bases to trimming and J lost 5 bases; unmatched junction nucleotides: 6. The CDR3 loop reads CSGRLAGVDEQYF. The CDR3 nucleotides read TGCAGCGGCAGACTAGCGGGAGTCGACGAGCAGTACTTC.

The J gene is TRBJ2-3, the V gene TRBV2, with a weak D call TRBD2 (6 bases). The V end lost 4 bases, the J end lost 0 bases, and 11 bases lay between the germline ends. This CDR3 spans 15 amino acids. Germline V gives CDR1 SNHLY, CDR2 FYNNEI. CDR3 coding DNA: TGTGCCAGCAGTGTAGGGCGGGGTAGCACAGATACGCAGTATTTT. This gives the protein CASSVGRGSTDTQYF.

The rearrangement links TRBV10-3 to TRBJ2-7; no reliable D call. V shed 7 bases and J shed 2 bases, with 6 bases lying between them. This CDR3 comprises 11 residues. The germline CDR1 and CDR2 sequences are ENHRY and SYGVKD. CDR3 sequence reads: CAIKQTYEQYF. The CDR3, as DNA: TGTGCCATCAAACAGACCTACGAGCAGTACTTC.

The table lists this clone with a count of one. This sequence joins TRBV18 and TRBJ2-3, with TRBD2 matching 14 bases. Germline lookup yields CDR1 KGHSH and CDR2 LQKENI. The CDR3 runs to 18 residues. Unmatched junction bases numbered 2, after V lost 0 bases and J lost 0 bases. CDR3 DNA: TGTGCCAGCTCACCACCGACTAGCGGGAGGGCTAGCACAGATACGCAGTATTTT. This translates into CASSPPTSGRASTDTQYF.

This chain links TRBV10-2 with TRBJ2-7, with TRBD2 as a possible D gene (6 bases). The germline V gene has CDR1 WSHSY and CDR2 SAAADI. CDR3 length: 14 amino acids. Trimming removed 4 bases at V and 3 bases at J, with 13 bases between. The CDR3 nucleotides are TGCGCCAGCAGTGCCGCTAGCGCCGACTACGAGCAGTACTTC. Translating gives CASSAASADYEQYF.

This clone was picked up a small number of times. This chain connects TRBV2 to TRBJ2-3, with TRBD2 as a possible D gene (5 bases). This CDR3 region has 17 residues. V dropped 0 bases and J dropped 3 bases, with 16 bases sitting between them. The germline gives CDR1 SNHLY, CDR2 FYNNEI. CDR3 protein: CASSEARASILTDTQYF. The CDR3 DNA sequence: TGTGCCAGCAGTGAAGCGCGGGCTAGCATCCTTACAGATACGCAGTATTTT.

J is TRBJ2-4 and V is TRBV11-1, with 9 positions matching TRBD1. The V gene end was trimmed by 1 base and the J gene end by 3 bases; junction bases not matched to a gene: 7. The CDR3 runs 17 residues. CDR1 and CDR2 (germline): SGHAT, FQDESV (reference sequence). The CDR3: CASSLGPGTGIKNIQYF. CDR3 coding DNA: TGTGCCAGCAGCTTAGGTCCCGGGACAGGGATCAAAAACATTCAGTACTTC.

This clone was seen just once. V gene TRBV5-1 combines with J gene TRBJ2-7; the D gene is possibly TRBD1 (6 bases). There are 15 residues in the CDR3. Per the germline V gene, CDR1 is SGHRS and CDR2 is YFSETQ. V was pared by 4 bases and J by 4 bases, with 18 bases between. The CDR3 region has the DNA TGCGCCAGCAGCCCAAATACAGGGTCTGGTTACGAGCAGTACTTC. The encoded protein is CASSPNTGSGYEQYF.

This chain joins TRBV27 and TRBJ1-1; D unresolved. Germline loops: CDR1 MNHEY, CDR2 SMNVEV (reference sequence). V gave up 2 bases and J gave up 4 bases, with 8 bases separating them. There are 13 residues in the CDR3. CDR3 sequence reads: CASSLAMSTEAFF. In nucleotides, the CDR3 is TGTGCCAGCAGTTTAGCGATGAGCACTGAAGCTTTCTTT.

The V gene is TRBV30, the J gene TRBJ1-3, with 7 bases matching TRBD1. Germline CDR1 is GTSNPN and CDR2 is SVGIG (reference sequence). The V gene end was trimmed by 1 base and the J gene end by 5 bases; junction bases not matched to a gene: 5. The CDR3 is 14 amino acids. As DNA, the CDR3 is TGTGCCTGGAGTGCGGACAGGATAAGAAACACCATATATTTT. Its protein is CAWSADRIRNTIYF.

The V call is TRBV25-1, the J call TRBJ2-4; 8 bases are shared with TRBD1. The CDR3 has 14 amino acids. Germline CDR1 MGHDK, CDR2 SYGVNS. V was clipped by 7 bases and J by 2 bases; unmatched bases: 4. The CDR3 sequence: CASNSGGTKNIQYF. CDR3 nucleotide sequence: TGTGCCAGCAACTCAGGGGGCACCAAAAACATTCAGTACTTC.

In DNA form, the CDR3 reads TGTGCCAGCTCACCGCAGCAGTCCGGGGACACCATATATTTT. This translates into CASSPQQSGDTIYF. This chain connects TRBV18 to TRBJ1-3, with D uncertain. V was shortened by 3 bases and J by 8 bases, with 14 bases between the two germline ends. The CDR3 consists of 14 residues. The V gene's germline CDR1 is KGHSH and CDR2 LQKENI.

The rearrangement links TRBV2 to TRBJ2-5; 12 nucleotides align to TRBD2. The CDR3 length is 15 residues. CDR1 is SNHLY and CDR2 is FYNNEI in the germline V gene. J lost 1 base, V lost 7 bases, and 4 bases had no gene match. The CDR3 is CASNQLAGGQETQYF. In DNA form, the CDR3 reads TGTGCCAGCAACCAACTAGCGGGGGGCCAAGAGACCCAGTACTTC.

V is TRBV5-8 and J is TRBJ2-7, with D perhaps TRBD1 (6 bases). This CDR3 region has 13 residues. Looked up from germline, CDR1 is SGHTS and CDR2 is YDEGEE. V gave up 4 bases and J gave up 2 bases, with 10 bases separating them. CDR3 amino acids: CASSRTGTYEQYF. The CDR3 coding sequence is TGTGCCAGCAGCCGAACAGGGACCTACGAGCAGTACTTC.

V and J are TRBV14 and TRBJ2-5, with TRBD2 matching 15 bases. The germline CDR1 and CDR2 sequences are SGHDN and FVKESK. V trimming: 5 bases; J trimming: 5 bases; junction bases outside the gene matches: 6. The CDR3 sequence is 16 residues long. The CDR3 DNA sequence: TGTGCCAGCAGCGCGGGACTAGCGGGAGGAGGGGAGACCCAGTACTTC. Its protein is CASSAGLAGGGETQYF.

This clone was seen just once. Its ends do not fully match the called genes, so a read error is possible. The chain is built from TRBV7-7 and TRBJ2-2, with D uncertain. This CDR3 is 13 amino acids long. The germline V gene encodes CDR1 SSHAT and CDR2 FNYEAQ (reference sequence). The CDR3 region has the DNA TGTGCTAGCAGCTTGGGTAACACCGGGGAGCTGTTTTTT. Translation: CASSLGNTGELFF.

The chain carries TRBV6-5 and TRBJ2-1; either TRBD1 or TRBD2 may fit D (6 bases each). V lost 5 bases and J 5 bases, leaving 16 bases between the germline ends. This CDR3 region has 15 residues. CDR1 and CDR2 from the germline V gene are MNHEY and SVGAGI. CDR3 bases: TGTGCCAGCAGTCTTCGCGGGCGGGACAACAATGAGCAGTTCTTC. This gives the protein CASSLRGRDNNEQFF.

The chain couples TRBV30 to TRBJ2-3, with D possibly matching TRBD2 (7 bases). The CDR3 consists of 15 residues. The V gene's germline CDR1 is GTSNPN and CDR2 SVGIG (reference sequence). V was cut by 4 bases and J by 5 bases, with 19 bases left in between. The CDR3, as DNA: TGTGCCTGGAACCTCGGGGGGCAGGGGCGAGATACGCAGTATTTT. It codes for CAWNLGGQGRDTQYF.

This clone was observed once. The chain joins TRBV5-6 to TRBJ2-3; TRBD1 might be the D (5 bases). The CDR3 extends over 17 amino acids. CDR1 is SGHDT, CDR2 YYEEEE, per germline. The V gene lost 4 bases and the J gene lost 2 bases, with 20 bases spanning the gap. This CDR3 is CASSVDRSQRFTDTQYF. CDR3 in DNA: TGTGCCAGCAGCGTCGACAGAAGTCAACGATTCACAGATACGCAGTATTTT.

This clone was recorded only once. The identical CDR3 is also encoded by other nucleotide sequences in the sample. The CDR3 DNA sequence: TGTGCCAGCAGTTACGCCGGGTACAATGAGCAGTTCTTC. Residues: CASSYAGYNEQFF. The chain uses TRBV6-5 and TRBJ2-1; D gene unclear. Germline CDR1 reads MNHEY; CDR2 reads SVGAGI. V lost 2 bases to trimming and J lost 4 bases, with 6 bases between them. The length of the CDR3 is 13 residues.

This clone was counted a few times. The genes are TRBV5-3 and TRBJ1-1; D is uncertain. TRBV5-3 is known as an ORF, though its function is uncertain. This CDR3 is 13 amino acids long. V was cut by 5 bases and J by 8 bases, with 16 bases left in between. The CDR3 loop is CARRGGNPSEAFF. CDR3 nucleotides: TGTGCCAGAAGGGGCGGGAATCCGTCGGAAGCTTTCTTT.

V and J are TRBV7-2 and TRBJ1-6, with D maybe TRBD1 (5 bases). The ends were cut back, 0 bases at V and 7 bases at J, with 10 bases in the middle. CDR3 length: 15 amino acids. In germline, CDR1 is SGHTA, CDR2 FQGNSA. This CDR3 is CASSLAQGGNSPLHF. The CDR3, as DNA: TGTGCCAGCAGCTTAGCCCAGGGTGGGAATTCACCCCTCCACTTT.

The CDR3 DNA reads as TGTGCCAGCAGTGAACAGTTAGGATACACTGAAGCTTTCTTT. Residues: CASSEQLGYTEAFF. The V call is TRBV2, the J call TRBJ1-1; D unresolved. Trimming pared 2 bases from V and 3 bases from J, leaving 10 bases between. The CDR3 length is 14 residues. Germline CDR1 SNHLY, CDR2 FYNNEI.

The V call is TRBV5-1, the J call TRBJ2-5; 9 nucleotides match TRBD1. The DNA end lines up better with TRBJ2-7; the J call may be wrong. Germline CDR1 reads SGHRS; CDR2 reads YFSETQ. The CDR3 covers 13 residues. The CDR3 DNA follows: TGCGCCAGCAGCACGGGACAGGGAGGCGAGCAGTACTTC. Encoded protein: CASSTGQGGEQYF.

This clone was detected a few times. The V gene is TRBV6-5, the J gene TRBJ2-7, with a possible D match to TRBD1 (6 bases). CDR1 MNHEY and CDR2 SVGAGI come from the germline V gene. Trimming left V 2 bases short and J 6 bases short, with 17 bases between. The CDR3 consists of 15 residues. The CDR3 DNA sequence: TGTGCCAGCAGTTACGCAGGGGAAGGTAGGCGCGAGCAGTACTTC. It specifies CASSYAGEGRREQYF.

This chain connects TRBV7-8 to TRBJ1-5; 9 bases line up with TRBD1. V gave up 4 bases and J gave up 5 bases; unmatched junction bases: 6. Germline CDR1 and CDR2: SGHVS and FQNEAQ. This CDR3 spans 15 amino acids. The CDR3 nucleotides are TGTGCCAGCAGCTCCGGGACAGGGTATGATCAGCCCCAGCATTTT. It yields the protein CASSSGTGYDQPQHF.

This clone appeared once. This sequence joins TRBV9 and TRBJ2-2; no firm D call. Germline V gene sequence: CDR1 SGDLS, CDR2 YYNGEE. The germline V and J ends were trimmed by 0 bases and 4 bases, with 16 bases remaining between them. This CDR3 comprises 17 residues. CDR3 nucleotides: TGTGCCAGCAGCGTAGCGAGGACCGGACCCCTCACCGGGGAGCTGTTTTTT. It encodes CASSVARTGPLTGELFF.

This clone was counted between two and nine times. CDR3 coding DNA: TGTGCCAGTAGTATGTATGCGCAGGGGGCGTTGACCGGGGAGCTGTTTTTT. Translating gives CASSMYAQGALTGELFF. V gene TRBV19 combines with J gene TRBJ2-2, with 8 bases fitting TRBD1. The germline V gene encodes CDR1 LNHDA and CDR2 SQIVND (reference sequence). V lost 3 bases, J lost 5 bases, and 11 bases stayed unmatched. The CDR3 is 17 residues long.

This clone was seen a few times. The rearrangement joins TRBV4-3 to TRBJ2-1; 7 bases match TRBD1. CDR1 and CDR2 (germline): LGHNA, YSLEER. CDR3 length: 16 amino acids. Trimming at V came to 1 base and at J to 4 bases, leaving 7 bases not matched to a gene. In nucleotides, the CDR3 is TGCGCCAGCAGCCAAGCTGGACAGGCGAAATACAATGAGCAGTTCTTC. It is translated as CASSQAGQAKYNEQFF.

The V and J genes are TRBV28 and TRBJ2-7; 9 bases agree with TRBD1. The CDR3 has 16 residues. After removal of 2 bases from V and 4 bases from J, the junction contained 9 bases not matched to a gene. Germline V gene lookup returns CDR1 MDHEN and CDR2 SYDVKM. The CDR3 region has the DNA TGTGCCAGCAGTTTAGGCCAACAGGGGGCGGGGTACGAGCAGTACTTC. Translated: CASSLGQQGAGYEQYF.

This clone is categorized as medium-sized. CDR3 coding DNA: TGCACCAGCAGCCAAGTCAGGGAAGAGACCCAGTACTTC. Amino acid sequence: CTSSQVREETQYF. The chain combines TRBV1 with TRBJ2-5; whether TRBD1, the table's D call, matches the DNA was not checked. TRBV1 is termed a pseudogene. The length of the CDR3 is 13 residues.